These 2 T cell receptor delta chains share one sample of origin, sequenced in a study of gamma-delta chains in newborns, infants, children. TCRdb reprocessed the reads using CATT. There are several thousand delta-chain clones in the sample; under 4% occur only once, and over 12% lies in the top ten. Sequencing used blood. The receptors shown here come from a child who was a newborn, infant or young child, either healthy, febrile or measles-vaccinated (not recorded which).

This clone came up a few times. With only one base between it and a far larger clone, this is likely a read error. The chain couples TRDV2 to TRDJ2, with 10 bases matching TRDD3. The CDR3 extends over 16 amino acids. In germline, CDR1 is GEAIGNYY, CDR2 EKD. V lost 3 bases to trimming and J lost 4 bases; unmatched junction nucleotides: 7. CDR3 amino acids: CACDAGMGDTTAQLFF. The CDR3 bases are TGTGCCTGTGACGCCGGAATGGGGGATACGACAGCACAACTCTTCTTT.

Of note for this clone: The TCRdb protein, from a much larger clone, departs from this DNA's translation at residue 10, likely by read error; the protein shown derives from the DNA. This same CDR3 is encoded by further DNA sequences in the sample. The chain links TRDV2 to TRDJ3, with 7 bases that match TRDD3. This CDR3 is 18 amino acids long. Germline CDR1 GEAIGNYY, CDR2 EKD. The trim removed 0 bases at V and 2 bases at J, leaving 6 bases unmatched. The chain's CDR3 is CACDTVWGSPWDTRQMFF. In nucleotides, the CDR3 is TGTGCCTGTGACACCGTTTGGGGGAGCCCCTGGGACACCCGACAGATGTTTTTC.